This note documents a single T cell receptor beta chain sequence. The antigen remains undetermined. RNA was extracted and reverse transcribed into cDNA as the sequencing template. This table comes from immunoSEQ multiplex PCR, and its TCRdb copy is limited to in-frame clones, with some not included. The table has around 290,000 clones, 58% seen once. The CDR3 length is 18 residues. V lost 1 base to trimming and J lost 2 bases; unmatched junction nucleotides: 9. Germline CDR1 reads MGHRA; CDR2 reads YSYEKL. The sample is drawn from a study of CD8+ T cells in alopecia areata. Study as a whole: Treated patients were dosed with oral tofacitinib, taking 5 to 10 mg twice daily. Regarding the study as a whole: Researchers say the link of baseline CD8+ expansion to response remains uncertain, with one nonresponder.

As to treatment: oral pan-JAK inhibitor, 5-10 mg twice daily. Lesional scalp punch biopsies and peripheral blood came from alopecia areata patients. Source: CD4+ T cells sorted from blood, taken at week 24, from a patient treated with tofacitinib. This TCR came from a human donor with alopecia areata. The V call is TRBV4-1, the J call TRBJ2-5; the match to TRBD2 covers 11 bases. The DNA for the CDR3 is TGCGCCAGCAGCCAAGTCCCCGCTACTAGCGGGGGACAAGAGACCCAGTACTTC. It translates to CASSQVPATSGGQETQYF.